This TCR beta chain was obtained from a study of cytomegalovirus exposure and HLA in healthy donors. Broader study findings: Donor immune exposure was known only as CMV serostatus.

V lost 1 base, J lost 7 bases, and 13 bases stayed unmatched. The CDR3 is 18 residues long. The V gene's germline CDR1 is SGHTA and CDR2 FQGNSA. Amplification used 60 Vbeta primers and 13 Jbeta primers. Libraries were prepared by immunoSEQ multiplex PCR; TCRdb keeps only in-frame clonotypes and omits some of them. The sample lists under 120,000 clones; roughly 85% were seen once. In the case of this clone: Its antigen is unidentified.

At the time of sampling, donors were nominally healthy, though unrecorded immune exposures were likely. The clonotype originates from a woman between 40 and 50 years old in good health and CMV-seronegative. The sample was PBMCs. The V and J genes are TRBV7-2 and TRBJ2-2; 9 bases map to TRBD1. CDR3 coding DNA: TGTGCCAGCAGCTTAGATCCCTGGACAGGGGAAAAGGGCGGGGAGCTGTTTTTT. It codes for CASSLDPWTGEKGGELFF. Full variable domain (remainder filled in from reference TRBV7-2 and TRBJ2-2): GAGVSQSPSNKVTEKGKDVELRCDPISGHTALYWYRQSLGQGLEFLIYFQGNSAPDKSGLPSDRFSAERTGGSVSTLTIQRTQQEDSAVYLCASSLDPWTGEKGGELFFGEGSRLTVL.